This T cell receptor beta chain is drawn from a study of blood T cell repertoires in COVID-19. Study context: PBMCs, B-cell-depleted T cells, or T cells provided the cDNA or gDNA that made up the material.

The CDR3 sequence is 17 residues long. CDR1 SGHRS and CDR2 YFSETQ come from the germline V gene. Trimming pared 0 bases from V and 4 bases from J, leaving 17 bases between. In the original processing: Reference gene primer amplification gave estimated nucleated cell counts. Libraries were prepared by immunoSEQ multiplex PCR; TCRdb keeps only in-frame clonotypes and omits some of them. The DNA gave D and trimming, while V, J and clone size come from that table. The sample includes a few hundred thousand clones, approximately 90% of them seen just once. This clonotype was obtained from a woman aged 40 to 55 with acute or convalescent COVID-19. The chain combines TRBV5-1 with TRBJ2-4, with D possibly being TRBD1 (6 bases). The specimen was peripheral blood. CDR3 residues: CASSLGWQGRVKNIQYF. CDR3 sequence (DNA): TGCGCCAGCAGCTTGGGTTGGCAGGGGCGTGTTAAAAACATTCAGTACTTC.